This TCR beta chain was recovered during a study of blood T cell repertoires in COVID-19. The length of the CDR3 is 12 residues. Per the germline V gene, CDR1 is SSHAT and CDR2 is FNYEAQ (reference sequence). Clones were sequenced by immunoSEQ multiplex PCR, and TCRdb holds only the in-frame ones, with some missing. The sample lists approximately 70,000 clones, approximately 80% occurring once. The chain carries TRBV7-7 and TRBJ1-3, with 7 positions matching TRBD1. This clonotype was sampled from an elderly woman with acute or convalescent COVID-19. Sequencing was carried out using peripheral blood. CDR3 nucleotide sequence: TGTGCGGTTACAGGGGACGGAAACACCATATATTTT. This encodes CAVTGDGNTIYF.